This TCR beta chain is drawn from a study of blood T cell repertoires in COVID-19. The method was immunoSEQ multiplex PCR; TCRdb's version includes in-frame clones alone and lacks a portion of them. The table lists about 18,000 clones, 85% to 90% of them singletons. The sequence derives from a man aged 55 to 70 with active COVID-19. Sequenced input: peripheral blood.

The chain's CDR3 is CASSQEGRRQVGTDTQYF. In DNA, the CDR3 is TGCGCCAGCAGCCAAGAAGGTCGTCGACAGGTTGGCACAGATACGCAGTATTTT. This sequence joins TRBV4-3 and TRBJ2-3; D possibly corresponds to TRBD1 (6 bases). The CDR3 runs to 18 residues. Trimming removed 0 bases from V and 1 base from J, with 17 bases in between. Germline-derived CDR1 and CDR2 are LGHNA and YSLEER.